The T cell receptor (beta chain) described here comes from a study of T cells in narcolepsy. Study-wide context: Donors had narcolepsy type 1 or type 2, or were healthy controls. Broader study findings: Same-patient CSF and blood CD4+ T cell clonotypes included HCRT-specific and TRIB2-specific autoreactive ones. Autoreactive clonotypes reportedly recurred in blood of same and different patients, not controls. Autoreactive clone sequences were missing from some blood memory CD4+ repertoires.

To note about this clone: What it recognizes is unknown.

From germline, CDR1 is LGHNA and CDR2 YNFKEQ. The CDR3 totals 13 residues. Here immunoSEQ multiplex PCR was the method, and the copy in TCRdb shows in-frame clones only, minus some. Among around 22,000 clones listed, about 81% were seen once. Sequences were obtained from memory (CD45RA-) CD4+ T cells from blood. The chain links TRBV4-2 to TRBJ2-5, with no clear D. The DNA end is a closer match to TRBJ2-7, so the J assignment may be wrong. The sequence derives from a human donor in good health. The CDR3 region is CASSQEPTYEQYF. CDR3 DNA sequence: TGTGCCAGCAGCCAAGAACCCACTTACGAGCAGTACTTC.